Below, one TCR beta chain is given with its context. Antigen specificity is unknown. The sample belongs to a study of naive CD8 T cells in extremely preterm neonates. The repertoire was sequenced with immunoSEQ multiplex PCR; TCRdb's copy has only in-frame clones and lacks some. The sample includes some 5,900 clones, 95% to 98% of them seen just once. Peripheral blood came from healthy roughly 16-60 month-old surgical children and healthy nonsmoking adults. Study-wide findings and caveats: Preterm neonate repertoires were significantly less rich by iChao1 than others.

The sequence was obtained from a human donor in good health. Sequences were obtained from naive CD8+ T cells from blood.

The CDR3 nucleotides are TGTGCCACGGGGGGCGGGGGCCGGAACACCGGGGAGCTGTTTTTT. Translation: CATGGGGRNTGELFF. The chain combines TRBV15 with TRBJ2-2, with a tentative D call TRBD2 (7 bases). The CDR3 spans 15 residues. The ends were cut back, 9 bases at V and 1 base at J, with 15 bases in the middle. Germline CDR1 is LNHNV and CDR2 is YYDKDF (reference sequence).